This T cell receptor (beta chain) stems from a study of cytomegalovirus exposure and HLA in healthy donors. Primers: 60 Vbeta forward and 13 Jbeta reverse. Method: immunoSEQ multiplex PCR; TCRdb's copy keeps in-frame clones and lacks some. This sample has around 130,000 clones; 8.5% occur once, and the top ten carry 5% to 6%. This clone turned up a few times. The sample taken for sequencing was PBMCs. This sequence originates from a man aged 35-49 years in good health and CMV-seronegative.

The CDR3 spells CSVAGGAYNEQFF. The CDR3 nucleotides read TGCAGCGTTGCCGGGGGGGCATACAATGAGCAGTTCTTC. The gene calls are TRBV29-1 and TRBJ2-1, with TRBD2 matching over 8 bases. Germline V CDR1 and CDR2: SQVTM, ANQGSEA. V shed 4 bases and J 4 bases; nucleotides not matched to a gene: 3. The CDR3 length is 13 residues.